The present T cell receptor beta chain was sequenced within a study of beta chain features in type 1 diabetes. Concerning this clone itself: What it binds is unknown.

Per germline, CDR1 SQVTM and CDR2 ANQGSEA. V shed 4 bases and J shed 7 bases, with 16 bases lying between them. CDR3 length: 13 residues. The study's findings and limits: VDJ junctions sequenced from type 1 diabetes patients showed fewer insertions and more deletions. Cells expressing TCR highly could be over-represented by cDNA sequencing.

Expressed TCRB transcripts got sequenced, as all isolated RNA was reverse transcribed. Profiled with immunoSEQ multiplex PCR; TCRdb holds only in-frame clones, not every one. The sample lists about 470,000 clones, about 30% seen once, with 0.05% to 0.065% in the top ten. The clonotype was recovered from a man aged 18 to 30 in good health. Sequenced: naive CD4+ T cells from blood. The V and J genes are TRBV29-1 and TRBJ1-1; maybe TRBD1 (5 bases). The DNA of the CDR3 is TGCAGCGTTGCAGTGTCCAGGGCGGGTGAAGCTTTCTTT. Protein: CSVAVSRAGEAFF.